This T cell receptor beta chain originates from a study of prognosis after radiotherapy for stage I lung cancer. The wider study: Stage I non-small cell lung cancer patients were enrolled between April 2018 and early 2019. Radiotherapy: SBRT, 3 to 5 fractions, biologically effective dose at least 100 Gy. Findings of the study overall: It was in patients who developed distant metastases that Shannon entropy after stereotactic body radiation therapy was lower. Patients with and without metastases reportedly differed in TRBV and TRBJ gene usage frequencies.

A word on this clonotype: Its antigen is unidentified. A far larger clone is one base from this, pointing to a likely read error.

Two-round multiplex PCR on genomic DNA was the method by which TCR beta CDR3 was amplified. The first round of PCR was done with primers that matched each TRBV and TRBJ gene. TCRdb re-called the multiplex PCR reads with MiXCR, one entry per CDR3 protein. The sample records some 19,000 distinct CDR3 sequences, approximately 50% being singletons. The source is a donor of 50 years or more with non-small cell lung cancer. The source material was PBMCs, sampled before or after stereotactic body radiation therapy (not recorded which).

The CDR3 coding sequence is TGTGCCAGCAGTCCTGGACTATCGGGAAGGGACTCTGGGGCCAACGTCCTGACTTTC. It codes for CASSPGLSGRDSGANVLTF. This rearrangement joins TRBV6-4 to TRBJ2-6; TRBD2 is a possible D gene (6 bases). Germline V lookup: CDR1 MRHNA, CDR2 SNTAGT. The CDR3 sequence is 19 residues long. V lost 5 bases and J 0 bases, leaving 20 bases between the germline ends.